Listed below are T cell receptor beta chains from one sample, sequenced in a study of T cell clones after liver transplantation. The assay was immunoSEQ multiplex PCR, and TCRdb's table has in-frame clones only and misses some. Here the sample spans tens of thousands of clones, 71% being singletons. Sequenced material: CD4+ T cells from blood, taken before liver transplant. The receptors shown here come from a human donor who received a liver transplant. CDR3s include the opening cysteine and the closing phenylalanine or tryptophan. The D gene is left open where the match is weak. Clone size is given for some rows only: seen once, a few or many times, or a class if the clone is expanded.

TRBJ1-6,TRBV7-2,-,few,TGTGCCAGCACCTCGAAAGGAGCCTCTAATTCACCCCTCCACTTT,CASTSKGASNSPLHF
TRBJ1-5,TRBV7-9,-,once,TGTGCCAGCAGCTTAGCAGGACGGACAGATAGCAATCAGCCCCAGCATTTT,CASSLAGRTDSNQPQHF
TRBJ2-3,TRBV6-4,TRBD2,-,TGTGCCAGCAGTGTGTCTAGCGGGGGGGAACATACGCAGTATTTT,CASSVSSGGEHTQYF
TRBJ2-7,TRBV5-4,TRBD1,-,TGTGCCAGCAGCTCGGGACAGGGGCACGAGCAGTACTTC,CASSSGQGHEQYF
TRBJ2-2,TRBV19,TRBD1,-,TGTGCCAGTAGTACAGGGACAGGGGTCGGCGGGGAGCTGTTTTTT,CASSTGTGVGGELFF
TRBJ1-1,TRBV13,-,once,TGTGCCAGCAGCTTCAGCCGAGGGAGCTCTGAAGCTTTCTTT,CASSFSRGSSEAFF
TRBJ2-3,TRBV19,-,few,TGTGCCAGTAGTCTCTCTACAGATACGCAGTATTTT,CASSLSTDTQYF
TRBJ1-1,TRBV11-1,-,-,TGTGCCAGCAGCTTTTTAGGGGTTACTGAAGCTTTCTTT,CASSFLGVTEAFF
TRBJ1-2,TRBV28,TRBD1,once,TGTGCCAGCAGATCACCGACAGGGGCCTCACGTTATGGCTACACCTTC,CASRSPTGASRYGYTF
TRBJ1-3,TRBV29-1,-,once,TGCAGCGTCGGACTCAACTCTGGAAACACCATATATTTT,CSVGLNSGNTIYF
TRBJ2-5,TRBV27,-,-,TGTGCCAGCAGGCCTAGGGCGGGGCGGGGGCTAGAGACCCAGTACTTC,CASRPRAGRGLETQYF
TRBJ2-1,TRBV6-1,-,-,TGTGCCAGCGCTGAGGGATCTTACAATGAGCAGTTCTTC,CASAEGSYNEQFF
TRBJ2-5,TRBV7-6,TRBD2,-,TGTGCCAGCAGCCCCACTAGCGGGGTCGAGACCCAGTACTTC,CASSPTSGVETQYF
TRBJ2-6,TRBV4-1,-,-,TGCGCCAGCAGCCAAGAACTTATAATCTCTGGGGCCAACGTCCTGACTTTC,CASSQELIISGANVLTF
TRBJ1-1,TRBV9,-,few,TGTGCCAGCAGCGCGGGGAGGGGGGGTGAAGCTTTCTTT,CASSAGRGGEAFF
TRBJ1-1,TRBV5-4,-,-,TGTGCCAGCAGCCCGGACACTAACACTGAAGCTTTCTTT,CASSPDTNTEAFF
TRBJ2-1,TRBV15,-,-,TGTGCCACCAGCAGAGATCTGAGAGTTCAGGGGTTCTTC,CATSRDLRVQGFF
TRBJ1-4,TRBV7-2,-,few,TGTGCCAGCAGCCCTGACACCTTTAATGAAAAACTGTTTTTT,CASSPDTFNEKLFF
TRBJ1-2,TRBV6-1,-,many,TGTGCCAGCAGTAAGGGGGGGTTTGGCTACACCTTC,CASSKGGFGYTF
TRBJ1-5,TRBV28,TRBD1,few,TGTGCCAGCACCCAGGGGGCAGGTCAGCCCCAGCATTTT,CASTQGAGQPQHF
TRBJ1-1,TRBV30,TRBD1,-,TGTGCCTCACGACAGGGGGTGTTGAACACTGAAGCTTTCTTT,CASRQGVLNTEAFF
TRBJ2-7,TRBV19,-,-,TGTGCCAGTACCCCCGGCAGGGGATGGGGCGAGCAGTACTTC,CASTPGRGWGEQYF
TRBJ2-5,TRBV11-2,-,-,TGTGCCAGCAGCGGCACAGGAATACAAGAGACCCAGTACTTC,CASSGTGIQETQYF
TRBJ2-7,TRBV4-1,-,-,TGCGCCAGCAGCCAAGAAGGGAGTCTTGGCTACGAGCAGTACTTC,CASSQEGSLGYEQYF
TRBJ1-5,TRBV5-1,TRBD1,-,TGCGCCAGCAGCTTGGGGGACAGAGGTCAGCCCCAGCATTTT,CASSLGDRGQPQHF
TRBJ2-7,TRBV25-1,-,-,TGTGCCAGCAGTGAAGACAGACTCTACTCCTACGAGCAGTACTTC,CASSEDRLYSYEQYF
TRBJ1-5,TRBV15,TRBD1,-,TGTGCCACCAGCAGAGTTGACAGGGTCGGACAGCCCCAGCATTTT,CATSRVDRVGQPQHF
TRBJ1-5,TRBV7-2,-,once,TGTGCCAGCAGCTTACTAGGGGGTTCTCAGCCCCAGCATTTT,CASSLLGGSQPQHF
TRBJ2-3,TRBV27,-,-,TGTGCCAGCAGTCTCGACAGCTTCACAGATACGCAGTATTTT,CASSLDSFTDTQYF
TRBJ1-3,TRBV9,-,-,TGTGCCAGCAGCGTAGATCCCCCGGGGAGCTCTGGAAACACCATATATTTT,CASSVDPPGSSGNTIYF
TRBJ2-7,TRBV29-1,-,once,TGCAGCGTTGAACCTCGCTCCGGGACTGATCCCTACGAGCAGTACTTC,CSVEPRSGTDPYEQYF
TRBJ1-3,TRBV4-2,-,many,TGTGCCAGCAGCCAAGATCGAGGCATCTCTGGAAACACCATATATTTT,CASSQDRGISGNTIYF
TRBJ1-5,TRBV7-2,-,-,TGTGCCAGCAGCTTAGGTCGGGATCAGCCCCAGCATTTT,CASSLGRDQPQHF
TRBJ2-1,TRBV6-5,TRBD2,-,TGTGCCAGCAGAGAGCGGGGCGCCTACAATGAGCAGTTCTTC,CASRERGAYNEQFF
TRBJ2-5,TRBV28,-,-,TGTGCCAGCAAGAGGGGGTCCTCCTTCAAAGAGACCCAGTACTTC,CASKRGSSFKETQYF
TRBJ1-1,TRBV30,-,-,TGTGCCTGGAGGCGGGGGTTTGGGGAAGCTTTCTTT,CAWRRGFGEAFF
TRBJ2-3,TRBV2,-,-,TGTGCCAGCAGTGCCAGGGTTGGAGATACGCAGTATTTT,CASSARVGDTQYF
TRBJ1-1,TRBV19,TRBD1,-,TGTGCCAGTAGTAACAACAGGGGCACTGAAGCTTTCTTT,CASSNNRGTEAFF
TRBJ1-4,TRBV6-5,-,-,TGTGCCAGCAGTTTGGACAGAGTAAATGAAAAACTGTTTTTT,CASSLDRVNEKLFF
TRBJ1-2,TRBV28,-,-,TGTGCCAGCAGTGACACAGGGTACAGTGGCTACACCTTC,CASSDTGYSGYTF
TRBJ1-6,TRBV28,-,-,TGTGCCAGCAGTTTAACTGCAAACTCGGGGTCACCCCTCCACTTT,CASSLTANSGSPLHF
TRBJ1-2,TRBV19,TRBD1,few,TGTGCCAGTAGTACAGGGGGGACCTATGGCTACACCTTC,CASSTGGTYGYTF
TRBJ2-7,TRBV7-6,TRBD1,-,TGTGCCAGCAGCTTAGGACAGGGGAAATTCTACGAGCAGTACTTC,CASSLGQGKFYEQYF
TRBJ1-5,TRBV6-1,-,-,TGTGCCAGCACCGATCGGACAGATTATCAGCCCCAGCATTTT,CASTDRTDYQPQHF
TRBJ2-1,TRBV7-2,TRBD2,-,TGTGCCAGCAGCCGGACTAGCGGGAACTACAATGAGCAGTTCTTC,CASSRTSGNYNEQFF
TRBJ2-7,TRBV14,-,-,TGTGCCAGCAGCGGGACTTTTTCTTCCTACGAGCAGTACTTC,CASSGTFSSYEQYF
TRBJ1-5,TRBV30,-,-,-,CAWGRGTGDRYF
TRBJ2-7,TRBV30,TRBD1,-,TGTGCCTGGAGTAGGGACAGGGGGATTCCCAGTGGATCCTACGAGCAGTACTTC,CAWSRDRGIPSGSYEQYF
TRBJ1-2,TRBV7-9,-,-,TGTGCCAGCAGCTTAGAAGGGGCTCTTGGCTACACCTTC,CASSLEGALGYTF
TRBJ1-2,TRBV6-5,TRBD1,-,TGTGCCAGCAGTCCCGGGGACAGGGTCCTTGGCTACACCTTC,CASSPGDRVLGYTF
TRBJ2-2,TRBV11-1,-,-,TGTGCCAGCAGCGCGCCCCGGGACTCCGGGGAGCTGTTTTTT,CASSAPRDSGELFF
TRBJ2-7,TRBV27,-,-,TGTGCCAGCAGTTTAGTAGGGGCTACCTACGAGCAGTACTTC,CASSLVGATYEQYF
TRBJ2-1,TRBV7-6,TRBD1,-,TGTGCCAGCAGCTTGGGGACAGGGGGCATCTACAATGAGCAGTTCTTC,CASSLGTGGIYNEQFF